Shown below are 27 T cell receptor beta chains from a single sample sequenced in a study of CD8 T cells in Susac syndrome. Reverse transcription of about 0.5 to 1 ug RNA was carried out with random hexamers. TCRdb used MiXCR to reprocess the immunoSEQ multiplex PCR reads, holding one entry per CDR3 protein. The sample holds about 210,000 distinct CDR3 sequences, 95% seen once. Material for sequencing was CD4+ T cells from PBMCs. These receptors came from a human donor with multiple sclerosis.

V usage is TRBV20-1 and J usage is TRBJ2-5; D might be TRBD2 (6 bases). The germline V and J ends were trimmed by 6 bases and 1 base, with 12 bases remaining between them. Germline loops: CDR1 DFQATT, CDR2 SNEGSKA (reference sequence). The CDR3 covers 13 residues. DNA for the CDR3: TGCAGTGCAACCTGGAGGGCCCAAGAGACCCAGTACTTC. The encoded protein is CSATWRAQETQYF.

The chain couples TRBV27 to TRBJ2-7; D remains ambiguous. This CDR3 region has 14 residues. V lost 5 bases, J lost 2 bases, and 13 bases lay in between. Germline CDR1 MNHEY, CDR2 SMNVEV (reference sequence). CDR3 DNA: TGTGCCAGCAGTCCAGTTCGCAATACCTACGAGCAGTACTTC. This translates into CASSPVRNTYEQYF.

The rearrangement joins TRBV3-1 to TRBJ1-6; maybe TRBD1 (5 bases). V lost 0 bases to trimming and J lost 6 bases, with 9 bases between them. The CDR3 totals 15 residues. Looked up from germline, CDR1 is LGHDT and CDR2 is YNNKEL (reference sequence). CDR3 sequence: CASSQDLQGNSPLHF. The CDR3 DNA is TGTGCCAGCAGCCAAGATCTGCAGGGTAATTCACCCCTCCACTTT.

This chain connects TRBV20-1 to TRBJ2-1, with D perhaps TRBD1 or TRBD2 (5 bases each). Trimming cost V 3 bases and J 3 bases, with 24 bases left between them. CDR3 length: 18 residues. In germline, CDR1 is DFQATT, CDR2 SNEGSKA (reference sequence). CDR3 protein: CSASPGLGLMKHYNEQFF. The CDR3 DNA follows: TGCAGTGCTAGCCCGGGGTTGGGGCTGATGAAACACTACAATGAGCAGTTCTTC.

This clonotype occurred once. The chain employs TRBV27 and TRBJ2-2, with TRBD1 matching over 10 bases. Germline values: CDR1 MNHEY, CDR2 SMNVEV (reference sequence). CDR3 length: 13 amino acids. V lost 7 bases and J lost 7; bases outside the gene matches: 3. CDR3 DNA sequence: TGTGCCAGCAAGGGACAGGGGTTCGGGGAGCTGTTTTTT. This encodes CASKGQGFGELFF.

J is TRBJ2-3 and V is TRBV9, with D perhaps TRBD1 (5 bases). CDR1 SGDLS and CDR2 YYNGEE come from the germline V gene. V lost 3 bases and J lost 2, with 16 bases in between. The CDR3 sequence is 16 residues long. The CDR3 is CASSEPTLQDTDTQYF. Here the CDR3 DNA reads TGTGCCAGCAGCGAGCCTACATTACAGGACACAGATACGCAGTATTTT.

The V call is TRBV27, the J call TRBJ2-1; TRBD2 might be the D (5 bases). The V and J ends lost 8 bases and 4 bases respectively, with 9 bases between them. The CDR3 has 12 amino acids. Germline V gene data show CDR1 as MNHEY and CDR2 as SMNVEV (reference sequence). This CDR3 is CASAWRYNEQFF. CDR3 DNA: TGTGCCAGCGCGTGGAGGTACAATGAGCAGTTCTTC.

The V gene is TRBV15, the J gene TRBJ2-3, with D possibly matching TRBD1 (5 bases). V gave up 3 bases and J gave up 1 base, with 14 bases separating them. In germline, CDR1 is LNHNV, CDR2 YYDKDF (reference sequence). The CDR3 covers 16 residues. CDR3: CATSRRFETGTDTQYF. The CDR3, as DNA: TGTGCCACCAGCAGGCGGTTTGAGACAGGCACAGATACGCAGTATTTT.

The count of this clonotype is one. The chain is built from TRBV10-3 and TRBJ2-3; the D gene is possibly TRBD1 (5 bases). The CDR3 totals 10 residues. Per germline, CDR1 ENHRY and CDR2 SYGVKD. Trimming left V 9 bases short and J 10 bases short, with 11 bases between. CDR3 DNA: TGTGCCATTGGGGCAGGGCCGCAGTATTTT. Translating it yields CAIGAGPQYF.

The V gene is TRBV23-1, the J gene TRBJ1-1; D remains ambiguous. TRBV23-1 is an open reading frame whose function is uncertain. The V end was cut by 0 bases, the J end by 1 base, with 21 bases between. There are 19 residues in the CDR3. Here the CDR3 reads CASSQSFARGGQKNTEAFF. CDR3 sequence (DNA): TGCGCCAGCAGTCAATCTTTCGCACGTGGTGGGCAGAAGAACACTGAAGCTTTCTTT.

The CDR3 here is CASSLRQGINEQYF. As DNA, the CDR3 is TGTGCCAGCAGCCTCAGACAGGGGATCAACGAGCAGTACTTC. The rearrangement links TRBV7-2 to TRBJ2-7; the match to TRBD1 covers 8 bases. CDR3 length: 14 amino acids. In germline, CDR1 is SGHTA, CDR2 FQGNSA. Trimming cost V 5 bases and J 5 bases; bases outside gene matches: 8.

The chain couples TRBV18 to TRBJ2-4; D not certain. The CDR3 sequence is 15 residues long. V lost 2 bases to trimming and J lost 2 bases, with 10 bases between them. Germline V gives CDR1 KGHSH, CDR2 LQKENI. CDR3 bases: TGTGCCAGCTCACCATCGGCTGACACCAAAAACATTCAGTACTTC. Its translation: CASSPSADTKNIQYF.

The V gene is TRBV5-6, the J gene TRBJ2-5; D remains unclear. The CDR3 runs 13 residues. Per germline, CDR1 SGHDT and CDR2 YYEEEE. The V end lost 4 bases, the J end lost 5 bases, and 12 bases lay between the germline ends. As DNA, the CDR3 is TGTGCCAGCAGCCTGATTCGTTTGGAGACCCAGTACTTC. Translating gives CASSLIRLETQYF.

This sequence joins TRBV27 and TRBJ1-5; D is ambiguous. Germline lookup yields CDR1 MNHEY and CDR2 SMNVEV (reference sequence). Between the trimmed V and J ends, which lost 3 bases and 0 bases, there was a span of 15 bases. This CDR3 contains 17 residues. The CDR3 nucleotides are TGTGCCAGCAGTTTTTCGCGCCTTAGCCTTAGCAATCAGCCCCAGCATTTT. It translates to CASSFSRLSLSNQPQHF.

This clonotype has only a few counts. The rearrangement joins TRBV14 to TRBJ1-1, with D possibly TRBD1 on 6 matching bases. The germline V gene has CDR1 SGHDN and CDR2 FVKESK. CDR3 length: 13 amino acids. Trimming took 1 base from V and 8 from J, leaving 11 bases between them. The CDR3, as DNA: TGTGCCAGCAGCCAAGCCAGGGGCGGCGAAGCTTTCTTT. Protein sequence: CASSQARGGEAFF.

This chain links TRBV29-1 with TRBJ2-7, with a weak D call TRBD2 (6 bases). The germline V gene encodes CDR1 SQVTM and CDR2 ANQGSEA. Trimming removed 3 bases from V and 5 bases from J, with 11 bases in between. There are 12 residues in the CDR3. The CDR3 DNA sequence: TGCAGCGTTGAGCGGGGCCCTCACGAGCAGTACTTC. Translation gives CSVERGPHEQYF.

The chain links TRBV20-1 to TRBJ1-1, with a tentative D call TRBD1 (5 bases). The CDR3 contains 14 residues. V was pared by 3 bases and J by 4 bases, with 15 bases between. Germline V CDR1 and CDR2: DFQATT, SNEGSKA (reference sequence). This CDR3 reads CSASLGARSTEAFF. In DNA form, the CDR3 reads TGCAGTGCTAGTTTAGGGGCGCGATCCACTGAAGCTTTCTTT.

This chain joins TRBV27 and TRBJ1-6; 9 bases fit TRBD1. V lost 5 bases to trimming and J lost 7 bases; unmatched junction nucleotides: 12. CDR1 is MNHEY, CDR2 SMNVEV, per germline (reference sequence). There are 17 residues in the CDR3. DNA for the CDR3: TGTGCCAGCAGTCCCGGACAGGGGCGGGGTTGGAATTCACCCCTCCACTTT. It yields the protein CASSPGQGRGWNSPLHF.

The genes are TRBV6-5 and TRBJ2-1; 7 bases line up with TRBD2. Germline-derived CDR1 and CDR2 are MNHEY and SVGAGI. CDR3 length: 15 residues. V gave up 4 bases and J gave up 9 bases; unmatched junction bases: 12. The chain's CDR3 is CASSWEGRDSSEQFF. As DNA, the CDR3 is TGTGCCAGCAGTTGGGAGGGGCGGGATAGTAGTGAGCAGTTCTTC.

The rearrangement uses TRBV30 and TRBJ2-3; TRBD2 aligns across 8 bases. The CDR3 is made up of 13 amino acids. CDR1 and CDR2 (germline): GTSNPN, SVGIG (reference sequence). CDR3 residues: CAASGSKGDTQYF. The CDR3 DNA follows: TGTGCTGCAAGCGGGAGTAAGGGAGATACGCAGTATTTT.

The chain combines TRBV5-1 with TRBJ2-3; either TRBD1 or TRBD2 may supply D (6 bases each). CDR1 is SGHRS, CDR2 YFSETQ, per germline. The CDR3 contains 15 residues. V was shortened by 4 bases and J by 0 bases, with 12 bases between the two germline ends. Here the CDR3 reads CASSRGGSSTDTQYF. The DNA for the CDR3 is TGCGCCAGCAGCCGAGGGGGGTCTAGCACAGATACGCAGTATTTT.

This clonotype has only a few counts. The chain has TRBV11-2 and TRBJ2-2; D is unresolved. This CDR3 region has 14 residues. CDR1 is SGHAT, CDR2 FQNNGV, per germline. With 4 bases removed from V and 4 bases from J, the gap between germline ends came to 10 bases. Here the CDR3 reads CASSSPRSTGELFF. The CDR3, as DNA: TGTGCCAGCAGCTCCCCCCGGAGCACCGGGGAGCTGTTTTTT.

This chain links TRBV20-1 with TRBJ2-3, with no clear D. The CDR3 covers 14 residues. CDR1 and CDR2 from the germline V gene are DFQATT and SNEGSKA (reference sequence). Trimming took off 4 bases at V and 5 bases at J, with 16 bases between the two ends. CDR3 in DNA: TGCAGTGCTAATTCCCGGTCACTTGGAGATACGCAGTATTTT. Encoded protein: CSANSRSLGDTQYF.

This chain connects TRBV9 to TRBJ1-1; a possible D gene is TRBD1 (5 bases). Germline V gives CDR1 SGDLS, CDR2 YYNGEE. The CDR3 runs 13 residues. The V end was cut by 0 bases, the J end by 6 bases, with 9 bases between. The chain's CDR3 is CASSVAGIAEAFF. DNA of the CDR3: TGTGCCAGCAGCGTAGCAGGGATCGCTGAAGCTTTCTTT.

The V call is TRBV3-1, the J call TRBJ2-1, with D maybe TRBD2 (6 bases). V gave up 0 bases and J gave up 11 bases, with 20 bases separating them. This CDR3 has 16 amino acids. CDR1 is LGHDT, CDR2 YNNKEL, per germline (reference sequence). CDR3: CASSQDFGAGIRQQFF. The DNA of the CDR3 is TGTGCCAGCAGCCAAGACTTCGGTGCGGGGATAAGACAGCAGTTCTTC.

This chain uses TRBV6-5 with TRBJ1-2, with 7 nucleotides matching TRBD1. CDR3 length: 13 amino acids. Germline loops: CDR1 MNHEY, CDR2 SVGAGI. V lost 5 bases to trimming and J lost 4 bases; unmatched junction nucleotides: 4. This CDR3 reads CASSGQVSYGYTF. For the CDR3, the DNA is TGTGCCAGCAGTGGACAGGTTTCCTATGGCTACACCTTC.

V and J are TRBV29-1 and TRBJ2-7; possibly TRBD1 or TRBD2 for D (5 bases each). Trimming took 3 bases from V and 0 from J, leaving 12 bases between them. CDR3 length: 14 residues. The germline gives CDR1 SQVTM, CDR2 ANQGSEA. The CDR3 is CSVDGGLNSYEQYF. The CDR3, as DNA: TGCAGCGTTGATGGGGGTCTGAACTCCTACGAGCAGTACTTC.